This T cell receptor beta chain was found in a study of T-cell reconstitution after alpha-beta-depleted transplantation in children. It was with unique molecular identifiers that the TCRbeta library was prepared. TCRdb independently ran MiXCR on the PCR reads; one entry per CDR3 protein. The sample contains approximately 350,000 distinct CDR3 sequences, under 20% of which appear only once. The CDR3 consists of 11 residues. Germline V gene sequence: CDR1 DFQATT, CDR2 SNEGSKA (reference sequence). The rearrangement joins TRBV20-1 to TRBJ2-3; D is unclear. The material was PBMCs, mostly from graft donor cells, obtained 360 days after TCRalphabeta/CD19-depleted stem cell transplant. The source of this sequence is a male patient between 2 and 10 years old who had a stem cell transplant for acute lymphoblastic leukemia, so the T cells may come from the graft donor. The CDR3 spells CTSGPVDTQYF. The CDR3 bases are TGCACCTCCGGGCCGGTGGATACGCAGTATTTT.